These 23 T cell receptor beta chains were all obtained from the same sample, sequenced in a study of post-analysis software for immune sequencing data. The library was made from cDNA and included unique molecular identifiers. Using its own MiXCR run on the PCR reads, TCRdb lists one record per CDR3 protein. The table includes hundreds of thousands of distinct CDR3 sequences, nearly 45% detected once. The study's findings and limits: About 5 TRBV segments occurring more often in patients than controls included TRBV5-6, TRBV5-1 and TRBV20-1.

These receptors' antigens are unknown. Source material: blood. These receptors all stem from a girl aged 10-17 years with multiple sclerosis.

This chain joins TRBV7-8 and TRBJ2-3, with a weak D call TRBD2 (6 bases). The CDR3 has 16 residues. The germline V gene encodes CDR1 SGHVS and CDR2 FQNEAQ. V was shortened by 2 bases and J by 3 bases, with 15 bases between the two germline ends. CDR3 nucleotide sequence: TGTGCCAGCAGCTTACCGTACCCGGGAGCAACAGATACGCAGTATTTT. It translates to CASSLPYPGATDTQYF.

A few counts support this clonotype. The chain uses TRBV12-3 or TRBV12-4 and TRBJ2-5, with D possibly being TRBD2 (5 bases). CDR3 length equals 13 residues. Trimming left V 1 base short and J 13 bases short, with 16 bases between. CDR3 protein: CASSLGGPGSRYF. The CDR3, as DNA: TGTGCCAGCAGTTTAGGTGGACCGGGATCGAGGTACTTC.

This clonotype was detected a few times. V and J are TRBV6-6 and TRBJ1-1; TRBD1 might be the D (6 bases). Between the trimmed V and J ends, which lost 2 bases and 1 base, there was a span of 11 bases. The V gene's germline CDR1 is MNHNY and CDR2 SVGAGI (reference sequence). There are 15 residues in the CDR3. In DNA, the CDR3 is TGTGCCAGCAGTTACCGGGGGGGCTCGAACACTGAAGCTTTCTTT. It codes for CASSYRGGSNTEAFF.

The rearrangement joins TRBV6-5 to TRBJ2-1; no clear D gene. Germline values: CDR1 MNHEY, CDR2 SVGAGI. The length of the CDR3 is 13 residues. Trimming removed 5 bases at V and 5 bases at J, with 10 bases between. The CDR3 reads CASSTDVNNEQFF. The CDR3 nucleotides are TGTGCCAGCAGTACGGACGTAAACAATGAGCAGTTCTTC.

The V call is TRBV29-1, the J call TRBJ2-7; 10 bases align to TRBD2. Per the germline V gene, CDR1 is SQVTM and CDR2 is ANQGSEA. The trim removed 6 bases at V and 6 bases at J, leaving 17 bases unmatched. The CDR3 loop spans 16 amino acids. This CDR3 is CSVRAQAGGTRSEQYF. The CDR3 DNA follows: TGCAGCGTGCGGGCCCAAGCGGGAGGGACGCGTAGCGAGCAGTACTTC.

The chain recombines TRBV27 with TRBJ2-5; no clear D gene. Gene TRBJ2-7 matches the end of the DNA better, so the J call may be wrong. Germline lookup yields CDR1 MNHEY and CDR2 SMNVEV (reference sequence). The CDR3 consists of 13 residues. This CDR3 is CASSLSLPYEQYF. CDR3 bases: TGTGCCAGCAGTTTATCCTTACCCTACGAGCAGTACTTC.

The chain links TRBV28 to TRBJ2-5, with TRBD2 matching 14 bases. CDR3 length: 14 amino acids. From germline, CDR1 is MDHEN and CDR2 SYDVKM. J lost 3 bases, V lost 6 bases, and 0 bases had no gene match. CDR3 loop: CASRTSGREETQYF. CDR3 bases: TGTGCCAGCAGGACTAGCGGGAGGGAAGAGACCCAGTACTTC.

DNA of the CDR3: TGTGCCAGCGGGCTAGCGGTAAATGAGCAGTTCTTC. Residues: CASGLAVNEQFF. The J gene is TRBJ2-1, the V gene TRBV28, with 7 bases aligning to TRBD2. Germline lookup yields CDR1 MDHEN and CDR2 SYDVKM. The CDR3 has 12 residues. J lost 7 bases, V lost 8 bases, and 5 bases had no gene match.

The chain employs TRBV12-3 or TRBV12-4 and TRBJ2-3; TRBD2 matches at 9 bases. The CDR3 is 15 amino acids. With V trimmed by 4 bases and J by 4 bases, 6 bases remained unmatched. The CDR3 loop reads CASSSGTSRPDTQYF. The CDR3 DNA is TGTGCCAGCAGTTCGGGGACTAGCCGCCCAGATACGCAGTATTTT.

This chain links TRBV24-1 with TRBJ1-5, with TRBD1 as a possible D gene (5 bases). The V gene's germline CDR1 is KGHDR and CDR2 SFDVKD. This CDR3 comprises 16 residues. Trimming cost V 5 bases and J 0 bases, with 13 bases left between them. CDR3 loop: CATSVEQENSNQPQHF. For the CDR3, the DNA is TGTGCCACCAGTGTTGAACAGGAAAATAGCAATCAGCCCCAGCATTTT.

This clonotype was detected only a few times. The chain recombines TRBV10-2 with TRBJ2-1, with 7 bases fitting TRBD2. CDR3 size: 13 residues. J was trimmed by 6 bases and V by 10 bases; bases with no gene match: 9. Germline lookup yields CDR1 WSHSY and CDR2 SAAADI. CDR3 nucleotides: TGCGCCACCCGACCGGGGGGACCCAATGAGCAGTTCTTC. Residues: CATRPGGPNEQFF.

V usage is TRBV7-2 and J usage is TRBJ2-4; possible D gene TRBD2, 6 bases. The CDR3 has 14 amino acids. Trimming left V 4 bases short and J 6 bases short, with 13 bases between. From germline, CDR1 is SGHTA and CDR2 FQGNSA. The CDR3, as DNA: TGTGCCAGCAGCTCGGTGGGGACTGTAAACATTCAGTACTTC. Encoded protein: CASSSVGTVNIQYF. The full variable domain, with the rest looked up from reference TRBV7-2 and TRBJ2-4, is GAGVSQSPSNKVTEKGKDVELRCDPISGHTALYWYRQSLGQGLEFLIYFQGNSAPDKSGLPSDRFSAERTGGSVSTLTIQRTQQEDSAVYLCASSSVGTVNIQYFGAGTRLSVL.

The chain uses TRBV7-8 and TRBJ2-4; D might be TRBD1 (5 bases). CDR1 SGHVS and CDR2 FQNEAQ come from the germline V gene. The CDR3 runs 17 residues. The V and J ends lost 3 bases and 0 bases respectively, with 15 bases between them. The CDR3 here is CASSLSRASEAKNIQYF. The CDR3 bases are TGTGCCAGCAGCTTGTCCAGGGCCTCGGAAGCCAAAAACATTCAGTACTTC.

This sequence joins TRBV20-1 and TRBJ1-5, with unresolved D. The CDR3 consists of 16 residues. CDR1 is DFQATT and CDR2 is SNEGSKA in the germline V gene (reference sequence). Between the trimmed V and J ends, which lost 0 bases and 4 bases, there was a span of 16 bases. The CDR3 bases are TGCAGTGCTAGAGATCGGCCATCGGTAGCGAATCAGCCCCAGCATTTT. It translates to CSARDRPSVANQPQHF.

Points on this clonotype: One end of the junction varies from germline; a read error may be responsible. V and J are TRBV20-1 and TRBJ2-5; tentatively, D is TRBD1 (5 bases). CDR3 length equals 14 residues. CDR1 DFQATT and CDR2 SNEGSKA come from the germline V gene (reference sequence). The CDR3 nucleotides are TGCAGTGCTCCAGGGCAGACAGACCAAGAGACCCAGTACTTT. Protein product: CSAPGQTDQETQYF.

CDR3 sequence: CASRPGTQDYEQYF. In DNA form, the CDR3 reads TGTGCCAGCAGGCCTGGGACACAAGACTACGAGCAGTACTTC. V gene TRBV6-1 combines with J gene TRBJ2-7, with D possibly matching TRBD1 (6 bases). The ends were cut back, 6 bases at V and 3 bases at J, with 15 bases in the middle. CDR3 size: 14 residues. From germline, CDR1 is MNHNS and CDR2 SASEGT.

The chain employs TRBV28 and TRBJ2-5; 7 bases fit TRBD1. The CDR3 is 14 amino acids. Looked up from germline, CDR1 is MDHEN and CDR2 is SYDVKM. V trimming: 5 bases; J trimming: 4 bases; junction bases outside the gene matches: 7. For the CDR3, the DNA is TGTGCCAGCAGTCAGGGGAACAGGGGAGAGACCCAGTACTTC. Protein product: CASSQGNRGETQYF.

DNA for the CDR3: TGCAGTGCTAGTTCGGGGGGAGGTAGCAATCAGCCCCAGCATTTT. It encodes CSASSGGGSNQPQHF. This chain connects TRBV20-1 to TRBJ1-5; D is possibly TRBD1 (5 bases). The CDR3 has 15 amino acids. Germline values: CDR1 DFQATT, CDR2 SNEGSKA (reference sequence). Trimming took 3 bases from V and 0 from J, leaving 12 bases between them.

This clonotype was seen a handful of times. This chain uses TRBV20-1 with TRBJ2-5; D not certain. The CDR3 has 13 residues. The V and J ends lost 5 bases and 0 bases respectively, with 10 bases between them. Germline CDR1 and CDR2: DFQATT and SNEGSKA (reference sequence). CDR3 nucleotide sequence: TGCAGTGCTGGACGATTTAACCAAGAGACCCAGTACTTC. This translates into CSAGRFNQETQYF.

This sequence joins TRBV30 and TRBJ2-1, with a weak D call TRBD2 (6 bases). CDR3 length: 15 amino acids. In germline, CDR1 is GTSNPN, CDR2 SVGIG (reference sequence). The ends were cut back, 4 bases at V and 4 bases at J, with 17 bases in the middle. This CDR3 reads CAWIPPGVGYNEQFF. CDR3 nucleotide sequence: TGTGCCTGGATCCCCCCGGGGGTTGGGTACAATGAGCAGTTCTTC.

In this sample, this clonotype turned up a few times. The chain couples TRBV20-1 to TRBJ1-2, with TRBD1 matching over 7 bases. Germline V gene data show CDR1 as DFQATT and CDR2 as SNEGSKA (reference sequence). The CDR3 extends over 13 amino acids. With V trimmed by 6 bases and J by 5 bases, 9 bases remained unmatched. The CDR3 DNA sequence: TGCAGTGCCGCCGGACAGGAGGGGTATGGCTACACCTTC. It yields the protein CSAAGQEGYGYTF.

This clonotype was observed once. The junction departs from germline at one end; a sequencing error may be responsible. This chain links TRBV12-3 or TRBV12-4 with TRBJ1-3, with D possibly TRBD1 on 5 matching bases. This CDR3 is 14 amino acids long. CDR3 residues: CASGFRDHGNTIYF. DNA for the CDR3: TGTGCCAGCGGTTTTAGGGACCACGGAAACACCATATATTTT.

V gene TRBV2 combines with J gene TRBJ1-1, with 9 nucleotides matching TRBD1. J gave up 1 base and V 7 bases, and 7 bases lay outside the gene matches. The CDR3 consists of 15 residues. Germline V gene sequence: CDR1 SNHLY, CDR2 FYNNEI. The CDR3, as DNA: TGTGCCAGCACCTCCGGGGGACAGGGGAACACTGAAGCTTTCTTT. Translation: CASTSGGQGNTEAFF. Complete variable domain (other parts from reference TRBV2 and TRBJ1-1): EPEVTQTPSHQVTQMGQEVILRCVPISNHLYFYWYRQILGQKVEFLVSFYNNEISEKSEIFDDQFSVERPDGSNFTLKIRSTKLEDSAMYFCASTSGGQGNTEAFFGQGTRLTVV.